Listed here are 9 T cell receptor beta chains from one sample, sequenced in a study of read filtering for tumor transcriptome and immune sequencing. This library used approximately 0.4 ug RNA and molecular barcoded adaptors spanning alpha/delta and beta/gamma chains. A single record per CDR3 protein comes from TCRdb applying MiXCR to the reads. The sample gives about 45,000 distinct CDR3 sequences, about a fifth of which show up once; around two fifths is in the top ten. Specimen: a population of CD138-negative cells sorted from bone marrow. The origin of the receptors is a donor aged 40 or over with multiple myeloma.

This clonotype was detected many times. The V call is TRBV30, the J call TRBJ2-7; D unresolved. The CDR3 totals 14 residues. The V gene's germline CDR1 is GTSNPN and CDR2 SVGIG (reference sequence). The V end was cut by 1 base, the J end by 7 bases, with 17 bases between. The CDR3 reads CAWSAGPLPREQYF. CDR3 DNA sequence: TGTGCCTGGAGTGCCGGGCCTCTACCTAGAGAGCAGTACTTC.

This clonotype has at least ten counts. V gene TRBV20-1 combines with J gene TRBJ2-7; 8 positions agree with TRBD2. Trimming removed 3 bases from V and 2 bases from J; junction bases left unmatched: 3. Germline CDR1 DFQATT, CDR2 SNEGSKA (reference sequence). This CDR3 has 13 amino acids. The CDR3 sequence: CSASTSGPYEQYF. CDR3 coding DNA: TGCAGTGCTAGTACTAGCGGACCCTACGAGCAGTACTTC.

This clonotype occurred many times. V is TRBV29-1 and J is TRBJ2-3; 7 bases line up with TRBD2. The J segment lost 0 bases and the V segment lost 0 bases, leaving 6 bases of the junction unmatched. The CDR3 loop spans 16 amino acids. Germline V lookup: CDR1 SQVTM, CDR2 ANQGSEA. Here the CDR3 DNA reads TGCAGCGTTGAAGATCCACTAGCGTATAGCACAGATACGCAGTATTTT. This gives the protein CSVEDPLAYSTDTQYF.

There are many counts of this clonotype. V usage is TRBV29-1 and J usage is TRBJ2-2; TRBD2 matches 12 bases. J was trimmed by 5 bases and V by 2 bases; bases with no gene match: 0. There are 14 residues in the CDR3. The V gene's germline CDR1 is SQVTM and CDR2 ANQGSEA. CDR3 bases: TGCAGCGTTGAACTAGCGGGAGGGACCGGGGAGCTGTTTTTT. It specifies CSVELAGGTGELFF.

The table lists this clonotype with many counts. This rearrangement joins TRBV20-1 to TRBJ2-5; perhaps TRBD1 as D (6 bases). CDR1 DFQATT and CDR2 SNEGSKA come from the germline V gene (reference sequence). The CDR3 is 11 amino acids. V lost 6 bases and J 7 bases, leaving 12 bases between the germline ends. The CDR3 sequence: CSAETGMTQYF. CDR3 nucleotide sequence: TGCAGTGCCGAAACAGGGATGACCCAGTACTTC.

This clonotype was seen at least ten times. V usage is TRBV3-1 and J usage is TRBJ2-2; no clear D gene. This CDR3 has 15 residues. Trimming left V 1 base short and J 5 bases short, with 11 bases between. Per the germline V gene, CDR1 is LGHDT and CDR2 is YNNKEL (reference sequence). CDR3 DNA: TGTGCCAGCAGCCAAGGGGGAATCGCGACCGGGGAGCTGTTTTTT. As protein: CASSQGGIATGELFF.

On this clonotype itself: Mismatch with germline at one junction end may stem from a read error. The chain links TRBV20-1 to TRBJ2-5, with D possibly matching TRBD2 (5 bases). The CDR3 sequence is 13 residues long. Looked up from germline, CDR1 is DFQATT and CDR2 is SNEGSKA (reference sequence). This CDR3 reads CGANDGGLETQYF. CDR3 bases: TGCGGTGCTAATGACGGAGGACTAGAGACCCAGTACTTC.

In its sample, this clonotype was seen many times. The chain joins TRBV4-2 to TRBJ2-1, with unresolved D. Germline CDR1 LGHNA, CDR2 YNFKEQ. The V end was cut by 0 bases, the J end by 7 bases, with 10 bases between. This CDR3 has 14 amino acids. The CDR3 DNA reads as TGTGCCAGCAGCCAAGACGGCACTCGGAATGAGCAGTTCTTC. Protein sequence: CASSQDGTRNEQFF.

This chain links TRBV5-1 with TRBJ2-3, with 8 bases aligning to TRBD1. CDR1 is SGHRS and CDR2 is YFSETQ in the germline V gene. The trim removed 0 bases at V and 2 bases at J, leaving 2 bases unmatched. This CDR3 contains 15 residues. CDR3 in amino acids: CASSLGTGITDTQYF. CDR3 DNA: TGCGCCAGCAGCTTGGGGACAGGGATCACAGATACGCAGTATTTT.